This T cell receptor beta chain came from a study of blood T cell repertoires in COVID-19. Study background: Acute and convalescent COVID-19 samples came from the United States, Italy and Spain.

Between the trimmed V and J ends, which lost 0 bases and 11 bases, there was a span of 14 bases. The CDR3 has 13 residues. Germline CDR1 is SGDLS and CDR2 is YYNGEE. In the original workflow: From reference gene primer amplification, estimates of nucleated cell counts were derived. Sequenced by immunoSEQ multiplex PCR; TCRdb stores in-frame clones only, minus some. D and trimming come from the DNA, and the V and J calls and clone size come from that table. The repertoire holds some 150,000 clones, with about 90% as singletons. The sequenced sample was peripheral blood. The origin of this receptor is an older woman with acute or convalescent COVID-19. This rearrangement joins TRBV9 to TRBJ1-1; TRBD1 might be the D (5 bases). The DNA of the CDR3 is TGTGCCAGCAGCGTAGGACAGCAAACCGAGGCTTTCTTT. This translates into CASSVGQQTEAFF.